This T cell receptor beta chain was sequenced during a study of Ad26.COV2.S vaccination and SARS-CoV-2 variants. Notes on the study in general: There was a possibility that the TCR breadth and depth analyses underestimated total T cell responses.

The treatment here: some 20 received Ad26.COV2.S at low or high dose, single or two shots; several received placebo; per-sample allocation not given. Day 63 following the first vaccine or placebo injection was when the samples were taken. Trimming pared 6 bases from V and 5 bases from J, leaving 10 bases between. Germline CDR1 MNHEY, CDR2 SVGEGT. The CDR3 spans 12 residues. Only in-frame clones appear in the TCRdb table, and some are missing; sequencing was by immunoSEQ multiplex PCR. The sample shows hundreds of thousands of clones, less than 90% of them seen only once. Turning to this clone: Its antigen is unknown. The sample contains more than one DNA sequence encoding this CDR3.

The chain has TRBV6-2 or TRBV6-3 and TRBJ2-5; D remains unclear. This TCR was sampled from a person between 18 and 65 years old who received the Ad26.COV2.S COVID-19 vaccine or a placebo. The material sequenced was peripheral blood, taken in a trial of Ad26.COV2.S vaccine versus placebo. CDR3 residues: CASSLQRETQYF. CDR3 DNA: TGTGCCAGCAGCCTACAGAGGGAGACCCAGTACTTC.